Described below is a single T cell receptor beta chain sequence and its context. Combining a sample-barcoded 5' primer with a J-beta primer mix, a second PCR ran for roughly 6 to 12 cycles. TCRdb re-called the 5' RACE reads with MiXCR, one entry per CDR3 protein. Counted here are around 990,000 distinct CDR3 sequences, about two fifths occurring once; the ten biggest clones make up over 10%. J lost 0 bases, V lost 6 bases, and 7 bases had no gene match. The CDR3 spans 17 residues. Germline V gene lookup returns CDR1 DFQATT and CDR2 SNEGSKA (reference sequence). Those donating, healthy Caucasian individuals from Russia, were aged roughly 6 to 90. Samples had at least 6.5 million PBMCs isolated from them. This record belongs to a study of blood T cells in healthy people across ages.

The sequencing input was blood. J is TRBJ2-1 and V is TRBV20-1; the match to TRBD2 covers 14 bases. This TCR derives from a man aged 18 to 35 in good health. The CDR3 region is CSATGLAGESSYNEQFF. For the CDR3, the DNA is TGCAGTGCGACGGGACTAGCGGGGGAAAGCTCCTACAATGAGCAGTTCTTC.